This T cell receptor beta chain was profiled in a study of T cells after yellow fever vaccination. Study background: SMART-Seq v4 Ultra Low Input served to prepare low-cell-number fractions.

This clonotype is termed medium-sized. TCRdb processed the 5' RACE reads anew with MiXCR; each CDR3 protein has one entry. The sample lists a few thousand distinct CDR3 sequences, about 8.3% occurring once. Study conclusions and caveats: Post-booster samples contained most primary-vaccination clones (nearly 98% CD4, around 88% CD8).

The source was PBMCs, either bulk or a sorted T-cell subset (CD4+, CD8+, memory, or dextramer-sorted; not recorded which), collected 15 days after the yellow fever booster vaccination. The TCR was taken from a man aged 30 to 45 who received the YFV17D yellow fever vaccine.

The CDR3 spells CASSFRVHEAFF. The CDR3 coding sequence is TGTGCCAGCAGTTTCAGGGTCCATGAAGCTTTCTTT. The chain recombines TRBV12-3 or TRBV12-4 with TRBJ1-1; a possible D gene is TRBD1 (5 bases). The length of the CDR3 is 12 residues. V lost 3 bases to trimming and J lost 7 bases, with 9 bases between them.